The 27 T cell receptor beta chains in this list originate from one sample, sequenced in a study of response to subunit inactivated influenza vaccine. Each CDR3 protein gets one entry after TCRdb re-called the RT-PCR reads with MiXCR. The data hold over 400,000 distinct CDR3 sequences, with about an eighth observed a single time. The sequencing used PBMCs from blood, collected about 40 days after vaccination. The receptor source for this set is a man aged 50 or older who received an inactivated influenza vaccine.

The V and J genes are TRBV18 and TRBJ1-2, with a possible D match to TRBD1 (6 bases). V was cut by 3 bases and J by 5 bases, with 13 bases left in between. Germline CDR1 reads KGHSH; CDR2 reads LQKENI. There are 14 residues in the CDR3. This CDR3 is CASSPQQGPYGYTF. CDR3 DNA sequence: TGTGCCAGCTCACCCCAGCAGGGGCCATATGGCTACACCTTC.

The chain links TRBV7-2 to TRBJ2-7, with 11 bases matching TRBD2. CDR1 and CDR2 (germline): SGHTA, FQGNSA. Trimming at V came to 3 bases and at J to 4 bases, leaving 5 bases not matched to a gene. CDR3 length: 15 residues. The DNA of the CDR3 is TGTGCCAGCAGCTTCACTAGCGGGGGCTGGTACGAGCAGTACTTC. It is translated as CASSFTSGGWYEQYF.

This clonotype was counted between two and nine times. The V call is TRBV20-1, the J call TRBJ2-1; perhaps TRBD2 as D (6 bases). The V end lost 5 bases, the J end lost 0 bases, and 11 bases lay between the germline ends. Germline assignment: CDR1 DFQATT and CDR2 SNEGSKA (reference sequence). The CDR3 totals 14 residues. The CDR3 sequence: CSASRDFSYNEQFF. CDR3 coding DNA: TGCAGTGCTTCAAGGGACTTCTCCTACAATGAGCAGTTCTTC.

This clonotype was seen a handful of times. The genes are TRBV6-2 or TRBV6-3 and TRBJ2-1; D might be TRBD2 (6 bases). V shed 5 bases and J shed 5 bases, with 16 bases lying between them. The germline CDR1 and CDR2 sequences are MNHEY and SVGEGT. The CDR3 is made up of 15 amino acids. CDR3 sequence: CASSRGGPPNNEQFF. The CDR3 coding sequence is TGTGCCAGCAGTAGGGGAGGCCCCCCCAACAATGAGCAGTTCTTC.

This clonotype appeared a few times. The chain uses TRBV5-1 and TRBJ1-1; the D gene is possibly TRBD1 (6 bases). The CDR3 contains 13 residues. The germline V gene encodes CDR1 SGHRS and CDR2 YFSETQ. Trimming removed 4 bases from V and 1 base from J, with 8 bases in between. The CDR3 sequence is CASSKGQNTEAFF. Written as DNA, the CDR3 is TGCGCCAGCAGCAAGGGACAGAACACTGAAGCTTTCTTT. The full variable domain, with the rest looked up from reference TRBV5-1 and TRBJ1-1, is KAGVTQTPRYLIKTRGQQVTLSCSPISGHRSVSWYQQTPGQGLQFLFEYFSETQRNKGNFPGRFSGRQFSNSRSEMNVSTLELGDSALYLCASSKGQNTEAFFGQGTRLTVV.

The table lists this clonotype with a few counts. V and J are TRBV20-1 and TRBJ2-6, with D unresolved. Germline assignment: CDR1 DFQATT and CDR2 SNEGSKA (reference sequence). The CDR3 runs to 14 residues. With 6 bases removed from V and 2 bases from J, the gap between germline ends came to 11 bases. CDR3 DNA sequence: TGCAGTGCGTTGATTGGGCCTGGGGCCAACGTCCTGACTTTC. Amino acid sequence: CSALIGPGANVLTF.

This clonotype has only a few counts. The chain has TRBV28 and TRBJ2-3; 16 bases line up with TRBD2. Looked up from germline, CDR1 is MDHEN and CDR2 is SYDVKM. The CDR3 is 19 residues long. V dropped 5 bases and J dropped 0; count of bases not matched to a gene: 8. Here the CDR3 reads CASSGPGTSGGVSTDTQYF. The CDR3 DNA is TGTGCCAGCAGTGGCCCCGGGACTAGCGGGGGGGTTAGCACAGATACGCAGTATTTT.

The chain has TRBV11-2 and TRBJ1-1; D is undetermined. Germline assignment: CDR1 SGHAT and CDR2 FQNNGV. CDR3 length: 15 residues. The ends were cut back, 3 bases at V and 4 bases at J, with 15 bases in the middle. The CDR3, as DNA: TGTGCCAGCAGCTTGGCGTTCGTTCGGGGCACTGAAGCTTTCTTT. Amino acid sequence: CASSLAFVRGTEAFF.

This clonotype has a handful of counts. The genes are TRBV4-3 and TRBJ2-7, with D possibly being TRBD2 (6 bases). Germline V gene sequence: CDR1 LGHNA, CDR2 YSLEER. Trimming left V 5 bases short and J 3 bases short, with 11 bases between. This CDR3 has 13 residues. The DNA of the CDR3 is TGCGCCAGCAGCTCAGCGGGCGGCTACGAGCAGTACTTC. Amino acid sequence: CASSSAGGYEQYF.

This clonotype was counted a few times. The gene calls are TRBV4-2 and TRBJ2-5; the D is unclear. Trimming cost V 3 bases and J 8 bases, with 10 bases left between them. This CDR3 is 12 amino acids long. CDR1 is LGHNA, CDR2 YNFKEQ, per germline. The CDR3 here is CASSQKQNTQYF. The CDR3 DNA follows: TGTGCCAGCAGCCAGAAACAGAATACCCAGTACTTC.

This clonotype was seen only a few times. The chain uses TRBV27 and TRBJ1-6, with 8 bases matching TRBD1. This CDR3 is built from 14 residues. Germline V CDR1 and CDR2: MNHEY, SMNVEV (reference sequence). After removal of 7 bases from V and 7 bases from J, the junction contained 6 bases not matched to a gene. DNA of the CDR3: TGTGCCAGCACCCGGACAGGGAGCAATTCACCCCTCCACTTT. It encodes CASTRTGSNSPLHF.

This clonotype showed up just a few times. This chain joins TRBV20-1 and TRBJ2-2; D remains ambiguous. The V gene lost 2 bases and the J gene lost 0 bases, with 10 bases spanning the gap. Germline V gene lookup returns CDR1 DFQATT and CDR2 SNEGSKA (reference sequence). The CDR3 is 15 amino acids. The DNA for the CDR3 is TGCAGTGCTAGAAGGCAGAGTCCGAACACCGGGGAGCTGTTTTTT. Its protein product is CSARRQSPNTGELFF.

The chain is built from TRBV7-4 and TRBJ1-2, with a possible D match to TRBD1 (6 bases). This CDR3 has 18 residues. Germline V gene lookup returns CDR1 SGHVT and CDR2 SQSDAQ. V lost 3 bases and J lost 6, with 26 bases in between. CDR3 residues: CASSLPYLDRLTLHGYTF. The DNA of the CDR3 is TGTGCCAGCAGCTTGCCCTACCTCGACAGGCTAACCCTCCATGGCTACACCTTC.

Comment on this clonotype: Possible read error: a much larger clone is one base away. The rearrangement uses TRBV29-1 and TRBJ2-1; D call uncertain. The CDR3 loop spans 16 amino acids. The germline V gene has CDR1 SQVTM and CDR2 ANQGSEA. The V gene lost 1 base and the J gene lost 5 bases, with 18 bases spanning the gap. CDR3 loop: CSVEVGSTLVHNEQFF. The CDR3 nucleotides read TGCAGCGTTGAAGTCGGGTCTACATTGGTCCACAATGAGCAGTTCTTC.

This clonotype was seen a handful of times. The rearrangement uses TRBV20-1 and TRBJ2-3, with TRBD2 matching over 8 bases. V was pared by 2 bases and J by 1 base, with 2 bases of the junction left unmatched. This CDR3 has 14 residues. Per the germline V gene, CDR1 is DFQATT and CDR2 is SNEGSKA (reference sequence). Here the CDR3 reads CSARPAGGTDTQYF. Written as DNA, the CDR3 is TGCAGTGCTAGACCAGCGGGGGGCACAGATACGCAGTATTTT.

There are a few counts of this clonotype. The gene calls are TRBV4-1 and TRBJ1-2; 8 nucleotides agree with TRBD1. CDR3 length: 17 residues. From germline, CDR1 is MGHRA and CDR2 YSYEKL. After removal of 1 base from V and 1 base from J, the junction contained 8 bases not matched to a gene. In DNA form, the CDR3 reads TGCGCCAGCAGCCAAGGGTTGGACAGGGTAGTTAACTATGGCTACACCTTC. This gives the protein CASSQGLDRVVNYGYTF.

The table lists this clonotype with many counts. This rearrangement joins TRBV6-2 or TRBV6-3 to TRBJ2-7, with 9 bases identical to TRBD2. This CDR3 is built from 20 residues. Trimming removed 2 bases from V and 3 bases from J; junction bases left unmatched: 20. CDR1 MNHEY and CDR2 SVGEGT come from the germline V gene. CDR3 coding DNA: TGTGCCAGCAGTTACCAGGCCCCTAGCGGGAATTACAAGGCCCTCTACGAGCAGTACTTC. Translation: CASSYQAPSGNYKALYEQYF.

This clonotype turned up a few times. The V gene is TRBV11-1, the J gene TRBJ2-3; D remains unclear. V lost 2 bases, J lost 5 bases, and 11 bases lay in between. Germline V gives CDR1 SGHAT, CDR2 FQDESV (reference sequence). The CDR3 is 14 amino acids. CDR3 DNA: TGTGCCAGCAGCTTATTGGCCCAGGTAGATACGCAGTATTTT. It codes for CASSLLAQVDTQYF.

At least ten counts were recorded for this clonotype. The rearrangement links TRBV20-1 to TRBJ2-5; 7 bases map to TRBD2. The CDR3 is 13 amino acids. Germline V CDR1 and CDR2: DFQATT, SNEGSKA (reference sequence). Losses at the gene ends were 3 bases for V and 4 bases for J; bases not matched to a gene: 5. Here the CDR3 reads CSASTSEGETQYF. The CDR3 bases are TGCAGTGCTAGTACTAGCGAAGGAGAGACCCAGTACTTC.

With respect to this clonotype: A clone one base away is much larger, so this may be a read error. The rearrangement joins TRBV12-3 or TRBV12-4 to TRBJ2-2; the D is unclear. V shed 6 bases and J shed 6 bases, with 5 bases lying between them. This CDR3 contains 11 residues. This CDR3 is CASRWAGELFF. CDR3 bases: TGTGCCAGCAGATGGGCCGGGGAGCTGTTTTTT.

The chain uses TRBV7-4 and TRBJ1-5, with 7 bases that match TRBD1. This CDR3 has 17 amino acids. The germline CDR1 and CDR2 sequences are SGHVT and SQSDAQ. Trimming at V came to 6 bases and at J to 8 bases, leaving 19 bases not matched to a gene. The CDR3 DNA is TGTGCCAGCAGGGATTCCGGGACACATGACAGGGTCAAGCCCCAGCATTTT. This translates into CASRDSGTHDRVKPQHF.

In this sample, this clonotype turned up many times. This chain links TRBV11-2 with TRBJ2-2; 9 nucleotides align to TRBD1. This CDR3 region has 14 residues. CDR1 is SGHAT, CDR2 FQNNGV, per germline. The junction had 7 bases not matched to a gene; V was cut back by 10 bases and J by 4 bases. CDR3 in DNA: TGTGCCACCAAACAGGGGGCCCTCACCGGGGAGCTGTTTTTT. Translated: CATKQGALTGELFF. The full variable domain, its missing parts supplied by reference TRBV11-2 and TRBJ2-2, is EAGVAQSPRYKIIEKRQSVAFWCNPISGHATLYWYQQILGQGPKLLIQFQNNGVVDDSQLPKDRFSAERLKGVDSTLKIQPAKLEDSAVYLCATKQGALTGELFFGEGSRLTVL.

Concerning this clonotype itself: Possible read error: a much larger clone is one base away. The chain is built from TRBV29-1 and TRBJ2-7; D ambiguous. CDR3 length: 12 amino acids. Trimming stripped 3 bases from V and 6 bases from J, with 12 bases between. Per the germline V gene, CDR1 is SQVTM and CDR2 is ANQGSEA. CDR3 in DNA: TGCAGCGTTGAGAGAACACCGGTCGAGCAGTACTTC. As protein: CSVERTPVEQYF.

In this sample, this clonotype turned up a few times. The CDR3 protein is CASSERGDTGELFF. Here the CDR3 DNA reads TGTGCCAGCAGTGAACGAGGGGACACCGGGGAGCTGTTTTTT. The chain uses TRBV6-1 and TRBJ2-2; either TRBD1 or TRBD2 may fit D (5 bases each). The CDR3 has 14 residues. V was pared by 2 bases and J by 3 bases, with 7 bases between. Germline V CDR1 and CDR2: MNHNS, SASEGT.

This rearrangement joins TRBV7-2 to TRBJ1-2; D remains unclear. The CDR3 spans 14 residues. Trimming shortened V by 2 bases and J by 3 bases, and 10 bases separated the two germline ends. Per germline, CDR1 SGHTA and CDR2 FQGNSA. The CDR3 DNA reads as TGTGCCAGCAGCTTAACGGCGGGCGACTATGGCTACACCTTC. This codes for CASSLTAGDYGYTF.

The table lists this clonotype with a few counts. The rearrangement uses TRBV5-1 and TRBJ2-7, with D possibly being TRBD1 or TRBD2 (5 bases each). This CDR3 has 19 amino acids. The germline CDR1 and CDR2 sequences are SGHRS and YFSETQ. Trimming cost V 0 bases and J 1 base, with 23 bases left between them. The CDR3 DNA follows: TGCGCCAGCAGCTTGGGGCGATCTAGGACCGGGACCACATCCTACGAGCAGTACTTC. Protein product: CASSLGRSRTGTTSYEQYF.

This clonotype was recorded many times. The chain couples TRBV20-1 to TRBJ2-3; TRBD2 might be the D (6 bases). With 3 bases removed from V and 7 bases from J, the gap between germline ends came to 17 bases. CDR3 size: 14 residues. Germline-derived CDR1 and CDR2 are DFQATT and SNEGSKA (reference sequence). CDR3 sequence reads: CSASSWVEGNTQYF. CDR3 sequence (DNA): TGCAGTGCTAGTAGCTGGGTGGAGGGCAATACGCAGTATTTT.